The 17 T cell receptor beta chains below come from one sample, sequenced in a study of shared clonotypes between healthy human individuals. CD45RO-negative, CCR7-positively selected cells formed the naive CD8 fraction, excluding terminally differentiated effector memory CD45RA+ cells. This table comes from immunoSEQ multiplex PCR, and its TCRdb copy is limited to in-frame clones, with some not included. Of around 1.9 million clones listed, just under 95% are singletons. The source material was naive CD8+ T cells from PBMCs. The receptors were gathered from a man younger than 35 in good health. Some clones in this sample may be carry-over from other donors' samples.

This clone has a single count. The rearrangement joins TRBV29-1 to TRBJ2-7; D might be TRBD1 or TRBD2, each matching 5 bases. The V and J ends lost 0 bases and 2 bases respectively, with 11 bases between them. Germline CDR1 is SQVTM and CDR2 is ANQGSEA. The CDR3 runs to 14 residues. The CDR3 here is CSVEEPWGTYEQYF. The CDR3 coding sequence is TGCAGCGTTGAAGAACCGTGGGGGACCTACGAGCAGTACTTC.

The chain combines TRBV14 with TRBJ2-1; the D gene is possibly TRBD2 (6 bases). There are 19 residues in the CDR3. The V and J ends lost 0 bases and 4 bases respectively, with 22 bases between them. Germline-derived CDR1 and CDR2 are SGHDN and FVKESK. CDR3 protein: CASSQDTRSRAGPYNEQFF. The CDR3 nucleotides read TGTGCCAGCAGCCAAGATACTAGGTCGCGGGCGGGACCGTACAATGAGCAGTTCTTC. The whole variable domain, remainder taken from reference TRBV14 and TRBJ2-1, is EAGVTQFPSHSVIEKGQTVTLRCDPISGHDNLYWYRRVMGKEIKFLLHFVKESKQDESGMPNNRFLAERTGGTYSTLKVQPAELEDSGVYFCASSQDTRSRAGPYNEQFFGPGTRLTVL.

The V call is TRBV7-2, the J call TRBJ2-7; 7 nucleotides align to TRBD2. From germline, CDR1 is SGHTA and CDR2 FQGNSA. CDR3 length: 16 residues. Losses at the gene ends were 5 bases for V and 2 bases for J; bases not matched to a gene: 12. CDR3 nucleotide sequence: TGTGCCAGCAGCATCCGAGGACTAGATCTGGCCTACGAGCAGTACTTC. This encodes CASSIRGLDLAYEQYF.

This clone was seen just once. The chain is built from TRBV6-6 and TRBJ2-5; weak D call: TRBD1 (6 bases). V was trimmed by 7 bases and J by 2 bases, leaving 17 bases between them. This CDR3 spans 15 amino acids. From germline, CDR1 is MNHNY and CDR2 SVGAGI (reference sequence). CDR3 in DNA: TGTGCCAGCATGGGGTCCCGACAGGAACAAGAGACCCAGTACTTC. Residues: CASMGSRQEQETQYF.

As concerns this clone: Additional DNA sequences in this sample encode the identical CDR3. The gene calls are TRBV4-1 and TRBJ2-7; 13 bases map to TRBD2. This CDR3 has 15 amino acids. Germline V lookup: CDR1 MGHRA, CDR2 YSYEKL. Trimming cost V 2 bases and J 4 bases; bases outside gene matches: 2. The CDR3 loop reads CASSQRLAGGYEQYF. As DNA, the CDR3 is TGCGCCAGCAGCCAACGACTAGCGGGAGGTTACGAGCAGTACTTC.

V and J are TRBV21-1 and TRBJ2-2; the table's D call TRBD2 went unverified against the DNA. TRBV21-1 is designated a pseudogene. This CDR3 has 15 amino acids. The DNA for the CDR3 is TGTGCCAGCAGCAAACACCGGGTCAACACCGGGGAGCTGTTTTTT. Protein: CASSKHRVNTGELFF.

This chain joins TRBV29-1 and TRBJ2-7, with 8 bases fitting TRBD1. The CDR3 is 14 amino acids. Germline V gene data show CDR1 as SQVTM and CDR2 as ANQGSEA. Trimming at V came to 0 bases and at J to 7 bases, leaving 8 bases not matched to a gene. CDR3 in amino acids: CSVEDPQGAREQYF. The CDR3 coding sequence is TGCAGCGTTGAAGATCCCCAGGGGGCGCGGGAGCAGTACTTC.

This clone was detected a few times. The V and J genes are TRBV7-9 and TRBJ1-1; tentative D call: TRBD1 (5 bases). V lost 11 bases and J 8 bases, leaving 15 bases between the germline ends. There are 11 residues in the CDR3. Germline lookup yields CDR1 SEHNR and CDR2 FQNEAQ (reference sequence). The CDR3 coding sequence is TGTGCCGGTAACACGGGACTCGAAGCTTTCTTT. Translating gives CAGNTGLEAFF.

The rearrangement joins TRBV10-1 to TRBJ2-5; D not resolved. Trimming removed 2 bases from V and 4 bases from J, with 11 bases in between. The CDR3 loop spans 14 amino acids. The germline CDR1 and CDR2 sequences are WNHNN and SYGVQD (reference sequence). CDR3 sequence reads: CASSEPWAAETQYF. The CDR3 DNA follows: TGCGCCAGCAGTGAGCCCTGGGCCGCAGAGACCCAGTACTTC.

This rearrangement joins TRBV27 to TRBJ1-5; no reliable D call. This CDR3 comprises 15 residues. Per the germline V gene, CDR1 is MNHEY and CDR2 is SMNVEV (reference sequence). V lost 6 bases and J lost 2, with 14 bases in between. CDR3 sequence: CASSGIGSGNQPQHF. The CDR3 nucleotides read TGTGCCAGCAGCGGAATAGGCTCGGGCAATCAGCCCCAGCATTTT.

This clone has just a few counts. Other DNA sequences in the sample encode the same CDR3. The chain joins TRBV29-1 to TRBJ1-1; weak D call: TRBD1 (5 bases). The V gene lost 7 bases and the J gene lost 2 bases, with 8 bases spanning the gap. The germline CDR1 and CDR2 sequences are SQVTM and ANQGSEA. The CDR3 covers 11 residues. The DNA of the CDR3 is TGCAGCGGCAGGGTAAACACTGAAGCTTTCTTT. The encoded protein is CSGRVNTEAFF. The whole variable domain, remainder taken from reference TRBV29-1 and TRBJ1-1, is SAVISQKPSRDICQRGTSLTIQCQVDSQVTMMFWYRQQPGQSLTLIATANQGSEATYESGFVIDKFPISRPNLTFSTLTVSNMSPEDSSIYLCSGRVNTEAFFGQGTRLTVV.

This clone was recorded a few times. The chain has TRBV30 and TRBJ1-1; a possible D gene is TRBD1 (6 bases). CDR1 is GTSNPN, CDR2 SVGIG, per germline (reference sequence). Trimming took 1 base from V and 6 from J, leaving 12 bases between them. CDR3 length: 13 amino acids. Here the CDR3 reads CAWSDTGLAEAFF. CDR3 bases: TGTGCCTGGAGTGACACAGGGTTGGCTGAAGCTTTCTTT.

The chain links TRBV5-1 to TRBJ1-2; D is perhaps TRBD1 (5 bases). This CDR3 region has 12 residues. Per the germline V gene, CDR1 is SGHRS and CDR2 is YFSETQ. The germline V and J ends were trimmed by 4 bases and 8 bases, with 12 bases remaining between them. The CDR3 bases are TGCGCCAGCAGCCCAAGGGGCGGCGGCTACACCTTC. It encodes CASSPRGGGYTF.

V usage is TRBV9 and J usage is TRBJ2-2, with TRBD1 as a possible D gene (6 bases). The CDR3 covers 16 residues. The germline V gene has CDR1 SGDLS and CDR2 YYNGEE. The V gene lost 1 base and the J gene lost 5 bases, with 15 bases spanning the gap. In DNA, the CDR3 is TGTGCCAGCAGCGTATCCTGGGGGCAGGAGACCGGGGAGCTGTTTTTT. It is translated as CASSVSWGQETGELFF.

The V gene is TRBV14, the J gene TRBJ2-7, with 10 bases aligning to TRBD1. The germline V gene has CDR1 SGHDN and CDR2 FVKESK. The CDR3 extends over 15 amino acids. Losses at the gene ends were 0 bases for V and 6 bases for J; bases not matched to a gene: 5. CDR3 nucleotides: TGTGCCAGCAGCCAAGAAGGGACAGGGGCTCGCGAGCAGTACTTC. This translates into CASSQEGTGAREQYF. Looking up the rest from reference TRBV14 and TRBJ2-7 gives the full variable domain: EAGVTQFPSHSVIEKGQTVTLRCDPISGHDNLYWYRRVMGKEIKFLLHFVKESKQDESGMPNNRFLAERTGGTYSTLKVQPAELEDSGVYFCASSQEGTGAREQYFGPGTRLTVT.

The V call is TRBV5-8, the J call TRBJ2-6; 9 nucleotides match TRBD1. This CDR3 comprises 18 residues. CDR1 SGHTS and CDR2 YDEGEE come from the germline V gene. V was clipped by 4 bases and J by 1 base; unmatched bases: 9. The CDR3 spells CASSQRTGAQSGANVLTF. CDR3 in DNA: TGTGCCAGCAGCCAAAGGACAGGGGCACAGTCTGGGGCCAACGTCCTGACTTTC.

The chain couples TRBV29-1 to TRBJ2-1; tentatively, D is TRBD2 (6 bases). Trimming took 3 bases from V and 3 from J, leaving 6 bases between them. CDR1 is SQVTM, CDR2 ANQGSEA, per germline. The CDR3 is 12 amino acids. CDR3 bases: TGCAGCGTTGAGGAGGGCTACAATGAGCAGTTCTTC. Amino acids: CSVEEGYNEQFF.